The clone carrying this T cell receptor (beta chain) has a handful of counts. The record originates from a study of OX40 agonist ivuxolimab in advanced cancers. The table came from immunoSEQ multiplex PCR; TCRdb's copy has only in-frame clones and leaves some out. The sample shows approximately 50,000 clones, 80% of them seen only once. The V and J ends lost 4 bases and 4 bases, in that order; junction bases with no gene match: 7. The CDR3 loop spans 15 amino acids. Germline V gene data show CDR1 as MDHEN and CDR2 as SYDVKM. The chain carries TRBV28 and TRBJ1-1; the match to TRBD1 covers 9 bases. Sequenced material: CD4+ or CD8+ T cells sorted from blood, taken in a trial of the OX40 agonist ivuxolimab. The TCR comes from an adult with an advanced solid tumor such as melanoma, head and neck, liver or kidney cancer. This chain's CDR3 is CASSYPDRGGTEAFF. CDR3 nucleotides: TGTGCCAGCAGTTACCCGGACAGGGGAGGCACTGAAGCTTTCTTT. Full variable domain (rest looked up from reference TRBV28 and TRBJ1-1): DVKVTQSSRYLVKRTGEKVFLECVQDMDHENMFWYRQDPGLGLRLIYFSYDVKMKEKGDIPEGYSVSREKKERFSLILESASTNQTSMYLCASSYPDRGGTEAFFGQGTRLTVV.